Listed below are T cell receptor beta chains from one sample, sequenced in a study of T cells in localized non-small cell lung cancer. Libraries were prepared by immunoSEQ multiplex PCR; TCRdb keeps only in-frame clonotypes and omits some of them. The repertoire has around 31,000 clones, around 90% of them found once; the top ten carry around 3%. This sample comprised peripheral blood, obtained before any cancer treatment. The receptor set was obtained from a female donor over 55 with stage I lung adenocarcinoma. The CDR3 runs from the conserved cysteine through the conserved F or W. A D gene is named only where the DNA matches it firmly. Clone size appears in some rows only: once, few, many, or a class for an expanded clone.

length: 13; J: TRBJ2-5; V: TRBV19; D: .; size: .; DNA: TGTGCCAGTAGTATATACCCGGGGCAGACCCAGTACTTC; CDR3: CASSIYPGQTQYF
length: 13; J: TRBJ2-7; V: TRBV7-9; D: .; size: .; DNA: TGTGCCAGCGGGGGGACGGTTACCTACGAGCAGTACTTC; CDR3: CASGGTVTYEQYF
length: 13; J: TRBJ2-7; V: TRBV28; D: TRBD1; size: .; DNA: TGTGCCAGCAGTACCCTGACAGGGGGCAAGCAGTACTTC; CDR3: CASSTLTGGKQYF
length: 15; J: TRBJ1-5; V: TRBV2; D: .; size: .; DNA: TGTGCCAGCAGTAACGACAGGCAAAGCAATCAGCCCCAGCATTTT; CDR3: CASSNDRQSNQPQHF
length: 12; J: TRBJ1-2; V: TRBV7-8; D: .; size: .; DNA: TGTGCCAGCAGCGCCGACCACTGTGGCTACACCTTC; CDR3: CASSADHCGYTF
length: 15; J: TRBJ2-5; V: TRBV4-2; D: .; size: .; DNA: TGTGCCAGCAGCCAAGAGGTCCAGGGGTGGGAGACCCAGTACTTC; CDR3: CASSQEVQGWETQYF
length: 15; J: TRBJ2-1; V: TRBV6-6; D: .; size: few; DNA: TGTGCCAGCAGTATATCGGGCCAGGACTCCAATGAGCAGTTCTTC; CDR3: CASSISGQDSNEQFF
length: 15; J: TRBJ2-3; V: TRBV11-2; D: TRBD2; size: .; DNA: TGTGCCAGCAGCTTTCTTAGCGGGAGGACAGATACGCAGTATTTT; CDR3: CASSFLSGRTDTQYF
length: 17; J: TRBJ2-3; V: TRBV11-3; D: TRBD2; size: .; DNA: TGTGCCAGCAGCTCCCGGACTAGCGGGACGAGCACAGATACGCAGTATTTT; CDR3: CASSSRTSGTSTDTQYF
length: 15; J: TRBJ2-3; V: TRBV21-1; D: .; size: .; DNA: TGTGCCAGCAGCAAATCAAAGGGGAGCACAGATACGCAGTATTTT; CDR3: CASSKSKGSTDTQYF
length: 16; J: TRBJ2-7; V: TRBV11-2; D: TRBD1; size: .; DNA: TGTGCCAGCAGCTTAGATCGACAGGGTGGGGTCGACGAGCAGTACTTC; CDR3: CASSLDRQGGVDEQYF
length: 15; J: TRBJ2-7; V: TRBV7-2; D: TRBD1; size: .; DNA: TGTGCCAGCAGCTTAGGACAGGGTAACTTCTACGAGCAGTACTTC; CDR3: CASSLGQGNFYEQYF
length: 14; J: TRBJ1-1; V: TRBV5-1; D: .; size: once; DNA: TGCGCCAGCACCGATGCCAGGGCGGACACTGAAGCTTTCTTT; CDR3: CASTDARADTEAFF
length: 16; J: TRBJ2-1; V: TRBV19; D: .; size: .; DNA: TGTGCCAGTAGTGGATCAAGGACCGACTCCTACAATGAGCAGTTCTTC; CDR3: CASSGSRTDSYNEQFF
length: 20; J: TRBJ2-1; V: TRBV27; D: TRBD2; size: .; DNA: TGTGCCAGCACCCGCCCCGTGGCTAGCGGGAGGGCCTTTGGTGTTGGTGAGCAGTTCTTC; CDR3: CASTRPVASGRAFGVGEQFF
length: 15; J: TRBJ2-2; V: TRBV30; D: TRBD2; size: .; DNA: TGTGCCTGGAGTACGGGACTAGCGACGACCGGGGAGCTGTTTTTT; CDR3: CAWSTGLATTGELFF
length: 15; J: TRBJ2-7; V: TRBV7-2; D: .; size: .; DNA: TGTGCCAGCAGCTTAGGTGGGGTAGGCGACTACGAGCAGTACTTC; CDR3: CASSLGGVGDYEQYF
length: 13; J: TRBJ2-5; V: TRBV11-3; D: .; size: few; DNA: TGTGCCAGCAGCTTAGAATCCCAAGAGACCCAGTACTTC; CDR3: CASSLESQETQYF
length: 15; J: TRBJ2-7; V: TRBV18; D: TRBD1; size: .; DNA: TGTGCCAGCTCACCACGGTCAGGGGGCACCTACGAGCAGTACTTC; CDR3: CASSPRSGGTYEQYF
length: 14; J: TRBJ1-1; V: TRBV9; D: .; size: .; DNA: TGTGCCAGCAGCCCCCCGGCGGGATTTACTGAAGCTTTCTTT; CDR3: CASSPPAGFTEAFF
length: 13; J: TRBJ1-5; V: TRBV6-5; D: TRBD1; size: once; DNA: TGTGCCAGCAGTAAGGACAGGCTCCAGCCCCAGCATTTT; CDR3: CASSKDRLQPQHF
length: 14; J: TRBJ1-2; V: TRBV10-3; D: .; size: .; DNA: TGTGCCATCAGTGAACCAGGATCTAACTATGGCTACACCTTC; CDR3: CAISEPGSNYGYTF
length: 13; J: TRBJ2-1; V: TRBV11-2; D: .; size: once; DNA: TGTGCCAGCAGCCAGGGACTTTCAAATGAGCAGTTCTTC; CDR3: CASSQGLSNEQFF
length: 12; J: TRBJ2-7; V: TRBV28; D: .; size: .; DNA: TGTGCCAGCAGTTTAGGGGAACTCGAGCAGTACTTC; CDR3: CASSLGELEQYF
length: 15; J: TRBJ2-2; V: TRBV7-2; D: .; size: .; DNA: TGTGCCAGCAGCTTAGTAGGTTGGGGTACCGGGGAGCTGTTTTTT; CDR3: CASSLVGWGTGELFF
length: 14; J: TRBJ1-2; V: TRBV28; D: .; size: .; DNA: TGTGCCAGCAGTTTATATTCAGATCTTGCTGGCTACACCTTC; CDR3: CASSLYSDLAGYTF
length: 15; J: TRBJ2-1; V: TRBV11-2; D: TRBD2; size: .; DNA: TGTGCCAGCAGTGTTACTAGCGGGGCCTACAATGAGCAGTTCTTC; CDR3: CASSVTSGAYNEQFF
length: 19; J: TRBJ2-3; V: TRBV4-3; D: TRBD2; size: .; DNA: TGCGCCAGCAGCCAAGATCAGGCGGGAGCGACCCTTGGCACAGATACGCAGTATTTT; CDR3: CASSQDQAGATLGTDTQYF
length: 16; J: TRBJ1-1; V: TRBV4-3; D: TRBD1; size: few; DNA: TGCGCCAGCAGCCTCTTGGCAGGACAGGGTAACACTGAAGCTTTCTTT; CDR3: CASSLLAGQGNTEAFF
length: 16; J: TRBJ2-4; V: TRBV11-2; D: .; size: .; DNA: TGTGCCAGCAGCTTAGAAGGTCGGGCAGCCAAAAACATTCAGTACTTC; CDR3: CASSLEGRAAKNIQYF
length: 16; J: TRBJ1-1; V: TRBV7-9; D: .; size: .; DNA: TGTGCCAGCAGCTCTCCCGGGACGGACATGAACACTGAAGCTTTCTTT; CDR3: CASSSPGTDMNTEAFF
length: 14; J: TRBJ2-7; V: TRBV7-2; D: TRBD2; size: .; DNA: TGTGCCAGCAGCTTAGGGCTAGCGGACTACGAGCAGTACTTC; CDR3: CASSLGLADYEQYF
length: 15; J: TRBJ2-7; V: TRBV9; D: .; size: .; DNA: TGTGCCAGCAGCGTAGGCGGACTCCTCGGTTACGAGCAGTACTTC; CDR3: CASSVGGLLGYEQYF
length: 15; J: TRBJ1-2; V: TRBV4-1; D: TRBD1; size: .; DNA: TGCGCCAGCAGCCAAGATTCGACAGGGAACTATGGCTACACCTTC; CDR3: CASSQDSTGNYGYTF
length: 15; J: TRBJ1-1; V: TRBV27; D: TRBD1; size: .; DNA: TGTGCCAGCAGATACAGGGGTGGGGTGAACACTGAAGCTTTCTTT; CDR3: CASRYRGGVNTEAFF
length: 13; J: TRBJ2-5; V: TRBV10-3; D: .; size: .; DNA: TGTGCCATCACCAGTGGACAGTCGGAGACCCAGTACTTC; CDR3: CAITSGQSETQYF
length: 13; J: TRBJ2-7; V: TRBV6-1; D: .; size: .; DNA: TGTGCCAGCGAACTTCGGGACGGCTACGAGCAGTACTTC; CDR3: CASELRDGYEQYF
length: 16; J: TRBJ2-3; V: TRBV9; D: TRBD1; size: .; DNA: TGTGCCAGCAGCGTACAGGGGGCGAGGGCCACAGATACGCAGTATTTT; CDR3: CASSVQGARATDTQYF